These 28 T cell receptor beta chains were all obtained from the same sample, sequenced in a study of spatial heterogeneity in lung cancer. MiXCR, run by TCRdb on the 5' RACE reads, gives a single entry per CDR3 protein. The sample yields roughly 110,000 distinct CDR3 sequences, more than 10% seen once. Time point described: blood at routine non-recurrence follow-up after resection. The specimen comprised PBMCs, sampled at follow-up. The receptors shown here come from a female donor with early-stage non-small cell lung cancer.

This clonotype was detected many times. The chain carries TRBV6-5 and TRBJ2-7, with D possibly TRBD1 on 6 matching bases. Per the germline V gene, CDR1 is MNHEY and CDR2 is SVGAGI. Between the trimmed V and J ends, which lost 4 bases and 0 bases, there was a span of 10 bases. The length of the CDR3 is 14 residues. CDR3 protein: CASSLDRHSYEQYF. The CDR3, as DNA: TGTGCCAGCAGTTTAGACAGGCACTCCTACGAGCAGTACTTC.

The V gene is TRBV5-1, the J gene TRBJ2-6, with 8 bases that match TRBD1. J gave up 2 bases and V 3 bases, and 4 bases lay outside the gene matches. The germline V gene encodes CDR1 SGHRS and CDR2 YFSETQ. The CDR3 has 16 amino acids. The CDR3 loop reads CASSYQGAAGANVLTF. In DNA form, the CDR3 reads TGCGCCAGCAGCTACCAGGGGGCGGCTGGGGCCAACGTCCTGACTTTC.

The V call is TRBV6-1, the J call TRBJ2-7; 8 bases match TRBD2. The V gene end was trimmed by 1 base and the J gene end by 2 bases; junction bases not matched to a gene: 7. The CDR3 sequence is 16 residues long. CDR1 and CDR2 from the germline V gene are MNHNS and SASEGT. The CDR3 nucleotides read TGTGCCAGCAGTGAAGGCCCTTGGCGGGGGGCCTACGAGCAGTACGTC. This translates into CASSEGPWRGAYEQYV.

V usage is TRBV5-1 and J usage is TRBJ1-5; D is perhaps TRBD1 (5 bases). Deletions cut 4 bases from V and 2 bases from J, with 13 bases between. CDR3 length: 15 residues. Germline loops: CDR1 SGHRS, CDR2 YFSETQ. The CDR3: CASSVDAGRNQPQHF. The CDR3 DNA reads as TGCGCCAGCAGCGTCGACGCAGGGCGCAATCAGCCCCAGCATTTT.

The table lists this clonotype with many counts. The chain employs TRBV24-1 and TRBJ2-3; weak D call: TRBD1 (5 bases). This CDR3 region has 14 residues. The V and J ends lost 5 bases and 1 base respectively, with 9 bases between them. CDR1 KGHDR and CDR2 SFDVKD come from the germline V gene. In DNA, the CDR3 is TGTGCCACCAGTGTGGAAGGGGGCACAGATACGCAGTATTTT. Protein: CATSVEGGTDTQYF.

This clonotype appeared a few times. The gene calls are TRBV6-1 and TRBJ2-1; tentatively, D is TRBD2 (6 bases). V was pared by 10 bases and J by 6 bases, with 13 bases between. Germline CDR1 MNHNS, CDR2 SASEGT. This CDR3 contains 12 residues. CDR3 region: CATGPRGNEQFF. CDR3 bases: TGTGCCACGGGACCGCGGGGCAATGAGCAGTTCTTC.

This clonotype was seen ten or more times. The chain joins TRBV10-3 to TRBJ2-7; the match to TRBD1 covers 8 bases. Germline V CDR1 and CDR2: ENHRY, SYGVKD. With 6 bases clipped from V and 2 bases from J, the junction kept 6 bases outside the gene matches. The CDR3 is made up of 14 amino acids. The CDR3 reads CAISTGTGTYEQYF. The CDR3 DNA is TGTGCCATCAGCACCGGGACAGGAACCTACGAGCAGTACTTC.

This chain uses TRBV7-9 with TRBJ1-2, with D unclear. V was cut by 5 bases and J by 4 bases, with 11 bases left in between. CDR1 is SEHNR and CDR2 is FQNEAQ in the germline V gene (reference sequence). The CDR3 length is 13 residues. CDR3 nucleotides: TGTGCCAGCAGCCCCGGGGTGGGCTATGGCTACACCTTC. Its protein is CASSPGVGYGYTF. Complete variable domain (other parts from reference TRBV7-9 and TRBJ1-2): DTGVSQNPRHKITKRGQNVTFRCDPISEHNRLYWYRQTLGQGPEFLTYFQNEAQLEKSRLLSDRFSAERPKGSFSTLEIQRTEQGDSAMYLCASSPGVGYGYTFGSGTRLTVV.

This clonotype was counted only a few times. CDR3: CASSDLTGIGELFF. The CDR3 DNA reads as TGTGCCAGCAGTGACCTCACAGGAATTGGGGAACTGTTTTTT. V and J are TRBV6-1 and TRBJ1-4; maybe TRBD1 (5 bases). V was shortened by 3 bases and J by 12 bases, with 17 bases between the two germline ends. Germline lookup yields CDR1 MNHNS and CDR2 SASEGT. CDR3 length: 14 residues.

This clonotype was found many times. The rearrangement links TRBV7-9 to TRBJ2-7; D might be TRBD1 or TRBD2, each matching 7 bases. Germline assignment: CDR1 SEHNR and CDR2 FQNEAQ (reference sequence). V was cut by 2 bases and J by 9 bases, with 26 bases left in between. The CDR3 contains 17 residues. This CDR3 is CASSLNERDSHRSGQYV. CDR3 coding DNA: TGTGCCAGCAGCTTAAATGAGCGGGACAGCCATCGTTCCGGGCAGTACGTC.

At least ten counts were recorded for this clonotype. This rearrangement joins TRBV4-2 to TRBJ1-4; no reliable D call. The CDR3 runs to 16 residues. Germline V lookup: CDR1 LGHNA, CDR2 YNFKEQ. Between the trimmed V and J ends, which lost 0 bases and 5 bases, there was a span of 13 bases. CDR3 coding DNA: TGTGCCAGCAGCCAAGAGTTTAGGTCCCCGAATGAAAAACTGTTTTTT. Translated: CASSQEFRSPNEKLFF.

This clonotype was counted between two and nine times. The chain employs TRBV7-9 and TRBJ2-3; 11 positions agree with TRBD2. Germline CDR1 is SEHNR and CDR2 is FQNEAQ (reference sequence). Germline trimming cut 8 bases from V and 9 bases from J; bases unmatched to any gene: 10. CDR3 length: 14 residues. The CDR3 nucleotides are TGTGCCAGCGGCACTAGCGGGAGAGGCGCCACGCAGTATTTT. It codes for CASGTSGRGATQYF. The full variable domain, in which reference TRBV7-9 and TRBJ2-3 provide the parts outside the CDR3, is DTGVSQNPRHKITKRGQNVTFRCDPISEHNRLYWYRQTLGQGPEFLTYFQNEAQLEKSRLLSDRFSAERPKGSFSTLEIQRTEQGDSAMYLCASGTSGRGATQYFGPGTRLTVL.

This clonotype showed up many times. The chain couples TRBV20-1 to TRBJ2-3; TRBD2 matches 8 bases. The CDR3 has 14 amino acids. Germline CDR1 is DFQATT and CDR2 is SNEGSKA (reference sequence). The V segment lost 6 bases and the J segment 3 bases; nucleotides outside the gene matches: 8. In nucleotides, the CDR3 is TGCAGTGCACTACTAGCGGTGGGGACAGATACGCAGTATTTT. As protein: CSALLAVGTDTQYF.

J is TRBJ2-3 and V is TRBV10-3, with D unresolved. Germline CDR1 reads ENHRY; CDR2 reads SYGVKD. This CDR3 comprises 13 residues. Deletions cut 8 bases from V and 1 base from J, with 10 bases between. In nucleotides, the CDR3 is TGTGCCATCTCCCCTGGTGGCACAGATACGCAGTATTTT. Protein product: CAISPGGTDTQYF.

V and J are TRBV7-8 and TRBJ2-5; weak D call: TRBD2 (5 bases). This CDR3 spans 14 amino acids. Germline CDR1 reads SGHVS; CDR2 reads FQNEAQ. V was trimmed by 5 bases and J by 3 bases, leaving 13 bases between them. This CDR3 is CASSTGPGEETQYF. The DNA of the CDR3 is TGTGCCAGCAGCACCGGACCCGGGGAAGAGACCCAGTACTTC.

This clonotype was detected only a few times. This chain links TRBV10-3 with TRBJ2-1; 10 positions match TRBD2. Germline assignment: CDR1 ENHRY and CDR2 SYGVKD. CDR3 length equals 15 residues. The V and J ends lost 6 bases and 1 base, in that order; junction bases with no gene match: 3. The CDR3 sequence: CAIRRTSGSYNEQFF. DNA of the CDR3: TGTGCCATCAGGAGGACTAGCGGATCCTACAATGAGCAGTTCTTC.

This clonotype was found many times. This chain links TRBV20-1 with TRBJ2-1; no clear D gene. CDR1 is DFQATT and CDR2 is SNEGSKA in the germline V gene (reference sequence). Trimming removed 0 bases at V and 5 bases at J, with 8 bases between. The CDR3 runs 13 residues. The DNA of the CDR3 is TGCAGTGCTAGAGATAATTGGCACAATGAGCAGTTCTTC. It codes for CSARDNWHNEQFF.

V gene TRBV12-3 or TRBV12-4 combines with J gene TRBJ2-2; D may be TRBD2 (5 bases). The CDR3 spans 15 residues. V lost 3 bases, J lost 5 bases, and 13 bases lay in between. CDR3: CASSLRGSGTGELFF. CDR3 nucleotides: TGTGCCAGCAGTTTGAGAGGGAGTGGGACCGGGGAGCTGTTTTTT.

The J gene is TRBJ1-4, the V gene TRBV18; D is undetermined. Looked up from germline, CDR1 is KGHSH and CDR2 is LQKENI. The CDR3 extends over 11 amino acids. Trimming took off 3 bases at V and 9 bases at J, with 5 bases between the two ends. CDR3 in DNA: TGTGCCAGCTCACCGGGGAAAAAACTGTTTTTT. Translated: CASSPGKKLFF.

This clonotype was seen repeatedly, ten times or more. The chain is built from TRBV20-1 and TRBJ2-7, with 14 bases fitting TRBD2. Germline CDR1 DFQATT, CDR2 SNEGSKA (reference sequence). This CDR3 is 14 amino acids long. The ends lost 6 bases at V and 7 bases at J; junction bases unmatched: 8. The CDR3 here is CSALAGLAGVEQYF. The DNA for the CDR3 is TGCAGTGCCCTGGCGGGACTAGCGGGAGTAGAGCAGTACTTC.

J is TRBJ2-2 and V is TRBV18, with D unclear. Germline V gene sequence: CDR1 KGHSH, CDR2 LQKENI. The CDR3 loop spans 13 amino acids. Trimming removed 8 bases from V and 0 bases from J, with 7 bases in between. The CDR3 DNA is TGTGCCAGCGGAACCGCGAACACCGGGGAGCTGTTTTTT. This gives the protein CASGTANTGELFF.

This clonotype has a count of ten or more. V usage is TRBV18 and J usage is TRBJ2-1; possibly TRBD2 for D (5 bases). Germline CDR1 is KGHSH and CDR2 is LQKENI. Trimming shortened V by 4 bases and J by 6 bases, and 7 bases separated the two germline ends. The CDR3 sequence is 12 residues long. The CDR3 nucleotides are TGTGCCAGCTCACGGGCGGGCAATGAGCAGTTCTTC. Its protein product is CASSRAGNEQFF.

This clonotype was found a few times. The chain uses TRBV20-1 and TRBJ2-1; no clear D gene. CDR1 and CDR2 from the germline V gene are DFQATT and SNEGSKA (reference sequence). This CDR3 has 12 amino acids. V was shortened by 3 bases and J by 7 bases, with 10 bases between the two germline ends. CDR3 DNA sequence: TGCAGTGCTAGGATCCCGGCAAATGAGCAGTTCTTC. Amino acids: CSARIPANEQFF.

This clonotype was detected ten times or more. This chain connects TRBV7-3 to TRBJ2-6; possibly TRBD1 for D (6 bases). The CDR3 loop spans 16 amino acids. CDR1 SGHTA and CDR2 FQGTGA come from the germline V gene. The ends were cut back, 5 bases at V and 2 bases at J, with 13 bases in the middle. The CDR3 DNA reads as TGTGCCAGCAGCAAGCAGGGGCGGCCTGGGGCCAACGTCCTGACTTTC. Translation: CASSKQGRPGANVLTF.

The rearrangement links TRBV10-3 to TRBJ2-3; TRBD2 matches 8 bases. The ends lost 8 bases at V and 0 bases at J; junction bases unmatched: 7. The CDR3 contains 15 residues. CDR1 and CDR2 from the germline V gene are ENHRY and SYGVKD. The CDR3 DNA is TGTGCCATCGGGTCTACTAGCGGTAGCACAGATACGCAGTATTTT. Translating it yields CAIGSTSGSTDTQYF.

The J gene is TRBJ2-1, the V gene TRBV7-9; a possible D gene is TRBD1 (5 bases). Germline CDR1 SEHNR, CDR2 FQNEAQ (reference sequence). The CDR3 spans 19 residues. V was trimmed by 4 bases and J by 0 bases, leaving 22 bases between them. As DNA, the CDR3 is TGTGCCAGCAGCTCCCTCTTCAACCGGCAGGGCGGCTCCTACAATGAGCAGTTCTTC. Protein product: CASSSLFNRQGGSYNEQFF. Drawing the rest from reference TRBV7-9 and TRBJ2-1, the complete variable domain is DTGVSQNPRHKITKRGQNVTFRCDPISEHNRLYWYRQTLGQGPEFLTYFQNEAQLEKSRLLSDRFSAERPKGSFSTLEIQRTEQGDSAMYLCASSSLFNRQGGSYNEQFFGPGTRLTVL.

At least ten counts were recorded for this clonotype. V gene TRBV6-2 or TRBV6-3 combines with J gene TRBJ2-2; 8 nucleotides agree with TRBD1. This CDR3 is built from 15 residues. After removal of 0 bases from V and 7 bases from J, the junction contained 4 bases not matched to a gene. CDR1 and CDR2 (germline): MNHEY, SVGEGT. Here the CDR3 DNA reads TGTGCCAGCAGTTACTCGGGGACAGGCGGCGGGGAGCTGTTTTTT. Translated: CASSYSGTGGGELFF.

This clonotype was seen a handful of times. In nucleotides, the CDR3 is TGTGCCAGCAGTTCACCGACAGGGATTGGAAACACCATATATTTT. Its protein product is CASSSPTGIGNTIYF. The chain links TRBV28 to TRBJ1-3, with 7 positions matching TRBD1. There are 15 residues in the CDR3. Trimming removed 4 bases from V and 3 bases from J; junction bases left unmatched: 6. Germline V gene sequence: CDR1 MDHEN, CDR2 SYDVKM.